The 10 T cell receptor beta chains listed next were all sequenced from one sample in a study of shared clonotypes between healthy human individuals. CD45RO-negative cells were positively selected for CCR7, leaving out terminally differentiated effector memory CD45RA+ cells. The method was immunoSEQ multiplex PCR; TCRdb's version includes in-frame clones alone and lacks a portion of them. In the table there are about 580,000 clones, nearly 98% of which are singletons. Material for sequencing was naive CD8+ T cells sorted from blood. All receptors derive from a man younger than 40 in good health.

A single count supports this clone. J is TRBJ2-7 and V is TRBV7-8; 10 bases are shared with TRBD2. V lost 10 bases and J lost 3; bases outside the gene matches: 21. The length of the CDR3 is 18 residues. Germline loops: CDR1 SGHVS, CDR2 FQNEAQ. The CDR3 DNA is TGTGCCACGAAAGAGGGAACGGGACTAGCGTATTTTCTCTACGAGCAGTACTTC. Its translation is CATKEGTGLAYFLYEQYF. Supplemented by reference TRBV7-8 and TRBJ2-7, the full variable domain reads GAGVSQSPRYKVAKRGQDVALRCDPISGHVSLFWYQQALGQGPEFLTYFQNEAQLDKSGLPSDRFFAERPEGSVSTLKIQRTQQEDSAVYLCATKEGTGLAYFLYEQYFGPGTRLTVT.

This clone was seen only a few times. The CDR3 DNA reads TGTGCCAGTAGCCCGTACACCGGGGAGCTGTTTTTT. As protein: CASSPYTGELFF. This chain connects TRBV19 to TRBJ2-2; D gene unclear. This CDR3 contains 12 residues. Germline CDR1 is LNHDA and CDR2 is SQIVND (reference sequence). V was cut by 6 bases and J by 3 bases, with 5 bases left in between. The entire variable domain, with the rest obtained from reference TRBV19 and TRBJ2-2, is as follows: DGGITQSPKYLFRKEGQNVTLSCEQNLNHDAMYWYRQDPGQGLRLIYYSQIVNDFQKGDIAEGYSVSREKKESFPLTVTSAQKNPTAFYLCASSPYTGELFFGEGSRLTVL.

This clone occurred once. The V call is TRBV15, the J call TRBJ1-1; D is undetermined. Germline loops: CDR1 LNHNV, CDR2 YYDKDF (reference sequence). There are 15 residues in the CDR3. The ends were cut back, 0 bases at V and 1 base at J, with 9 bases in the middle. The CDR3 sequence is CATSRDPAANTEAFF. CDR3 sequence (DNA): TGTGCCACCAGCAGAGATCCTGCAGCGAACACTGAAGCTTTCTTT.

This clone was detected once. The V gene is TRBV28, the J gene TRBJ2-3; a weak D match, TRBD1 (7 bases). Germline V lookup: CDR1 MDHEN, CDR2 SYDVKM. V was cut by 7 bases and J by 3 bases, with 20 bases left in between. The CDR3 totals 16 residues. This CDR3 reads CASTSPGGGRTDTQYF. CDR3 coding DNA: TGTGCCAGCACCTCCCCCGGAGGGGGCAGGACAGATACGCAGTATTTT.

The chain combines TRBV4-1 with TRBJ2-7; D not resolved. The germline V gene has CDR1 MGHRA and CDR2 YSYEKL. The CDR3 spans 13 residues. Deletions cut 1 base from V and 7 bases from J, with 11 bases between. The DNA of the CDR3 is TGCGCCAGCAGCCAAGTTACTTCTGGGGAGCAGTACTTC. It codes for CASSQVTSGEQYF.

The V gene is TRBV27, the J gene TRBJ2-7; D is tentatively TRBD1 or TRBD2 (5 bases each). This CDR3 comprises 14 residues. V gave up 5 bases and J gave up 4 bases, with 15 bases separating them. Germline loops: CDR1 MNHEY, CDR2 SMNVEV (reference sequence). This CDR3 reads CASSRGTHLYEQYF. For the CDR3, the DNA is TGTGCCAGCAGTAGAGGGACCCACCTGTACGAGCAGTACTTC.

CDR3 sequence: CASSSLHGGQETQYF. The CDR3, as DNA: TGTGCCAGCAGCTCACTACATGGGGGGCAAGAGACCCAGTACTTC. This sequence joins TRBV7-9 and TRBJ2-5; a weak D match, TRBD2 (6 bases). The CDR3 has 15 residues. Germline V gives CDR1 SEHNR, CDR2 FQNEAQ (reference sequence). Trimming removed 4 bases from V and 2 bases from J, with 14 bases in between.

Here the CDR3 DNA reads TGTGCCAGCAGTTTTGCCCTAGCGGGAGGGGGCTACAATGAGCAGTTCTTC. Protein sequence: CASSFALAGGGYNEQFF. The V gene is TRBV27, the J gene TRBJ2-1, with 12 nucleotides matching TRBD2. This CDR3 is built from 17 residues. Germline loops: CDR1 MNHEY, CDR2 SMNVEV (reference sequence). Trimming removed 3 bases from V and 3 bases from J; junction bases left unmatched: 6.

This chain connects TRBV6-1 to TRBJ2-1; TRBD2 agrees at 13 bases. The junction had 3 bases not matched to a gene; V was cut back by 3 bases and J by 1 base. The germline gives CDR1 MNHNS, CDR2 SASEGT. CDR3 length: 17 residues. DNA for the CDR3: TGTGCCAGCAGTGACTTACTAGCGGGAGGGTCCTACAATGAGCAGTTCTTC. Protein: CASSDLLAGGSYNEQFF.

This chain links TRBV29-1 with TRBJ1-1, with D perhaps matching TRBD1 (5 bases). From germline, CDR1 is SQVTM and CDR2 ANQGSEA. Trimming shortened V by 4 bases and J by 4 bases, and 16 bases separated the two germline ends. There are 14 residues in the CDR3. The CDR3 DNA reads as TGCAGCGTTGGTCGTTTGGGGCGGAGCACTGAAGCTTTCTTT. Translating it yields CSVGRLGRSTEAFF. Based on the CDR3 plus reference TRBV29-1 and TRBJ1-1, the full variable domain is SAVISQKPSRDICQRGTSLTIQCQVDSQVTMMFWYRQQPGQSLTLIATANQGSEATYESGFVIDKFPISRPNLTFSTLTVSNMSPEDSSIYLCSVGRLGRSTEAFFGQGTRLTVV.